This TCR beta chain was recorded in a study of blood T cell repertoires in COVID-19. About the research overall: PBMCs, B-cell-depleted T cells, or T cells were the source of the cDNA or gDNA that made up the material.

The table came from immunoSEQ multiplex PCR; TCRdb's copy has only in-frame clones and leaves some out. The sample yields fewer than 350,000 clones, approximately 85% seen once. From germline, CDR1 is SGHRS and CDR2 YFSETQ. CDR3 size: 13 residues. The V and J ends lost 5 bases and 3 bases respectively, with 11 bases between them. The clonotype was recovered from a human donor in a cohort sampled during active COVID-19. The sample was peripheral blood. The genes are TRBV5-1 and TRBJ1-2; no firm D call. The CDR3 DNA follows: TGCGCCAGCAGTGAGGGAGCGGACTATGGCTACACCTTC. As protein: CASSEGADYGYTF.